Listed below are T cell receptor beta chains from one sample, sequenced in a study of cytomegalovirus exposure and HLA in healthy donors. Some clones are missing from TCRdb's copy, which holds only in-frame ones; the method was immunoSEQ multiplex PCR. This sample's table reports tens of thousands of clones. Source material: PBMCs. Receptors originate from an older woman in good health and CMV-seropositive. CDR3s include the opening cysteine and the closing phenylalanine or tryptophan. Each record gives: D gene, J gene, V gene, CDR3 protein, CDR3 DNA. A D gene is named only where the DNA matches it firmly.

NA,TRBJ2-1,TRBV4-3,CASSQDGLIRGVDNEQFF,TGCGCCAGCAGCCAAGATGGTCTCATTCGCGGGGTCGACAATGAGCAGTTCTTC
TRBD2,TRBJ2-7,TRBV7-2,CASSLAERGPPYEQYF,TGTGCCAGCAGCTTAGCCGAGCGGGGGCCCCCCTACGAGCAGTACTTC
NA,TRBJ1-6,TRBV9,CASSADGDYNSPLHF,TGTGCCAGCAGCGCTGACGGAGACTATAATTCACCCCTCCACTTT
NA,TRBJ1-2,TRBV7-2,CASSPWTSDYGYTF,TGTGCCAGCAGCCCTTGGACATCTGACTATGGCTACACCTTC
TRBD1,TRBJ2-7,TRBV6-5,CASSYSRTGGRQYF,TGTGCCAGCAGTTACTCGAGGACAGGGGGTCGGCAGTACTTC
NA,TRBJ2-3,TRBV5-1,CASSLAARQNTDTQYF,TGCGCCAGCAGCTTGGCCGCCAGGCAGAACACAGATACGCAGTATTTT
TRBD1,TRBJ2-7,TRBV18,CASRRDRYDEQYF,TGTGCCAGCCGACGGGACAGGTACGACGAGCAGTACTTC
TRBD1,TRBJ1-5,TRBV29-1,CSVEAGRGRNQPQHF,TGCAGCGTTGAAGCCGGCAGGGGGCGAAATCAGCCCCAGCATTTT
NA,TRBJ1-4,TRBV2,CASARGLATNEKLFF,TGTGCCAGCGCCCGGGGACTTGCAACTAATGAAAAACTGTTTTTT
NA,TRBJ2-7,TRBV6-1,CASCLGGAGYYEQYF,TGTGCCAGCTGCCTCGGAGGGGCTGGTTACTACGAGCAGTACTTC
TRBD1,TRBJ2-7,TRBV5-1,CASSPTGGERNEQYF,TGCGCCAGCAGCCCGACAGGGGGTGAAAGGAACGAGCAGTACTTC
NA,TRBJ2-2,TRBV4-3,CASSQDRLGRGTGELFF,TGCGCCAGCAGCCAAGATCGTCTAGGTCGCGGCACCGGGGAGCTGTTTTTT
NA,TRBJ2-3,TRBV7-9,CASSFSAVADTQYF,TGTGCCAGCAGCTTTTCTGCGGTGGCAGATACGCAGTATTTT
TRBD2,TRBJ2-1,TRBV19,CASSPDHGRNEQFF,TGTGCCAGTAGTCCGGACCACGGGAGGAATGAGCAGTTCTTC
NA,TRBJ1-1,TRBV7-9,CASSPPGRGAFF,TGTGCCAGCAGCCCACCCGGACGAGGGGCTTTCTTT
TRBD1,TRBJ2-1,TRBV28,CASTLPGQGKNEQFF,TGTGCCAGCACCCTACCGGGACAGGGTAAGAATGAGCAGTTCTTC
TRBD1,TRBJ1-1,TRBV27,CASSSDRGMNTEAFF,TGTGCCAGCAGTTCGGACAGGGGAATGAACACTGAAGCTTTCTTT
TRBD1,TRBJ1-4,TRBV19,CASADREDEKLFF,TGTGCCAGTGCGGACAGGGAGGACGAAAAACTGTTTTTT
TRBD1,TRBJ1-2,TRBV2,CASSGEQGAGYGYTF,TGTGCCAGCAGTGGGGAACAGGGGGCAGGCTATGGCTACACCTTC
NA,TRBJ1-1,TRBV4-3,CASSQDASVGRADFF,TGCGCCAGCAGCCAAGATGCGTCTGTGGGGAGGGCAGATTTCTTT
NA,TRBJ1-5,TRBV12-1,CASSSETGFTLPLINYQPQHF,TGTGCCAGCAGCTCAGAAACAGGGTTTACCTTACCCTTGATTAATTATCAGCCCCAGCATTTT
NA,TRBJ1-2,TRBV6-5,CASRNLQALRWGYTF,TGTGCCAGCAGAAACTTACAGGCTCTCCGTTGGGGCTACACCTTC
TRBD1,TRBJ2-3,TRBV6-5,CASSRTGGGADTQYF,TGTGCCAGCAGTCGGACAGGGGGCGGGGCAGATACGCAGTATTTT
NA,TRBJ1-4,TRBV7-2,CASSTGEKLFF,TGTGCCAGCTCTACAGGGGAAAAACTGTTTTTT
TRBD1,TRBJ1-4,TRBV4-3,CASSPRTGPSEKLFF,TGCGCCAGCAGCCCTCGGACAGGACCATCAGAAAAACTGTTTTTT
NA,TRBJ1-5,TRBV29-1,CSAGGGNQPQHF,TGCAGCGCCGGCGGAGGAAATCAGCCCCAGCATTTT
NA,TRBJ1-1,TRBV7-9,CASSSGPSMNTEAFF,TGTGCCAGCAGCTCAGGGCCTTCCATGAACACTGAAGCTTTCTTT
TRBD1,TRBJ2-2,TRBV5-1,CASSLKGAGTGELFF,TGCGCCAGCAGCTTGAAGGGGGCGGGCACCGGGGAGCTGTTTTTT
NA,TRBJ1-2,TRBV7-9,CASSSGQMINYGYTF,TGTGCCAGCAGCTCCGGACAGATGATTAACTATGGCTACACCTTC
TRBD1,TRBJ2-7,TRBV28,CASSLLGTGYEQYF,TGTGCCAGCAGTTTATTAGGGACAGGGTACGAGCAGTACTTC
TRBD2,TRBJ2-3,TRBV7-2,CASSLGAGGSTDTQYF,TGTGCCAGCAGCCTCGGAGCGGGGGGGAGCACAGATACGCAGTATTTT
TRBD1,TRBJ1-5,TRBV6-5,CASRLDRGTNQPQHF,TGTGCCAGCAGGCTCGACAGGGGAACAAATCAGCCCCAGCATTTT
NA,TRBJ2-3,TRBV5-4,CASSLDGGGTDTQYF,TGTGCCAGCAGCTTGGATGGGGGCGGCACAGATACGCAGTATTTT
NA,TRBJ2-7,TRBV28,CASSDRSSYEQYF,TGTGCCAGCAGTGACAGGAGCTCCTACGAGCAGTACTTC
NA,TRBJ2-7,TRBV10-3,CAIIYGLFDRLLRHLLAYEQYF,TGTGCCATCATTTACGGCCTGTTTGACCGACTCCTACGTCACCTTTTGGCCTACGAGCAGTACTTC
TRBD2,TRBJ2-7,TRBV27,CASSLGLDSYEQYF,TGTGCCAGCAGCCTCGGACTAGATTCCTACGAGCAGTACTTC